Below are 4 T cell receptor beta chains sequenced from a single sample in a study of shared clonotypes between healthy human individuals. Some clones are missing from TCRdb's copy, which holds only in-frame ones; the method was immunoSEQ multiplex PCR. Among 950,000 to 1,300,000 clones listed, about 75% were seen once. What was sequenced was memory CD4+ T cells sorted from blood. Subset noted: CD45RA-negative fraction. The receptors shown here come from a man younger than 35 in good health.

Only one count was recorded for this clone. This chain links TRBV19 with TRBJ2-1; 8 bases fit TRBD1. The trim removed 4 bases at V and 12 bases at J, leaving 2 bases unmatched. This CDR3 has 11 amino acids. Germline CDR1 reads LNHDA; CDR2 reads SQIVND (reference sequence). The DNA of the CDR3 is TGTGCCAGTAGTAGGGGGACAGGGCAGTTCTTC. This encodes CASSRGTGQFF.

This clone was counted a single time. The V gene is TRBV5-1, the J gene TRBJ2-1; the match to TRBD2 covers 7 bases. With V trimmed by 3 bases and J by 9 bases, 6 bases remained unmatched. CDR1 SGHRS and CDR2 YFSETQ come from the germline V gene. CDR3 length equals 13 residues. The CDR3: CASSSGTTTEQFF. In nucleotides, the CDR3 is TGCGCCAGCAGCTCGGGGACTACCACTGAGCAGTTCTTC.

The chain links TRBV5-1 to TRBJ2-6, with D maybe TRBD1 (5 bases). This CDR3 region has 18 residues. Trimming removed 7 bases from V and 0 bases from J, with 20 bases in between. Germline CDR1 is SGHRS and CDR2 is YFSETQ. The CDR3 DNA follows: TGCGCCAGCGCCTTAGGGGTTTCTCTTTTCTCTGGGGCCAACGTCCTGACTTTC. Translating gives CASALGVSLFSGANVLTF.

The rearrangement uses TRBV30 and TRBJ2-5; tentatively, D is TRBD1 (5 bases). There are 14 residues in the CDR3. Trimming removed 2 bases from V and 1 base from J, with 11 bases in between. The V gene's germline CDR1 is GTSNPN and CDR2 SVGIG (reference sequence). The CDR3 nucleotides read TGTGCCTGGAGTCCGAAGACAGTCCAAGAGACCCAGTACTTC. Residues: CAWSPKTVQETQYF. The variable domain in full, with the rest retrieved from reference TRBV30 and TRBJ2-5, is SQTIHQWPATLVQPVGSPLSLECTVEGTSNPNLYWYRQAAGRGLQLLFYSVGIGQISSEVPQNLSASRPQDRQFILSSKKLLLSDSGFYLCAWSPKTVQETQYFGPGTRLLVL.